The present T cell receptor beta chain was sequenced within a study of T cells in Graves' hyperthyroidism and ophthalmopathy. On the study more broadly: Any treatment followed the collection of peripheral blood at initial diagnosis. Regarding the study as a whole: Blood shared most expanded thyroid clonotypes above 0.001.

About this clonotype itself: Its antigen is not identified.

This CDR3 spans 14 amino acids. Germline loops: CDR1 DFQATT, CDR2 SNEGSKA (reference sequence). V was pared by 2 bases and J by 0 bases, with 10 bases between. TCR beta CDR3 regions were amplified from RNA transcripts. Primed by the HTBI set, a first-round RT-PCR was run on the TCR CDR3. TCRdb recomputed calls from the multiplex PCR reads with MiXCR, one row per CDR3 protein. The sample carries a few hundred thousand distinct CDR3 sequences, around 25% recorded once. Among the patients, aged 18 to 65, hyperthyroidism was newly diagnosed and had lasted under 2 months. Material for sequencing was blood. The receptor was isolated from a man aged 50 to 60 with Graves' hyperthyroidism. The rearrangement joins TRBV20-1 to TRBJ1-1, with D unclear. The CDR3 bases are TGCAGTGCTAGATCCCCTGTTCTGAACACTGAAGCTTTCTTT. It translates to CSARSPVLNTEAFF.